Listed below are T cell receptor beta chains from one sample, sequenced in a study of T-cell memory formation after mild COVID-19. Using its own MiXCR run on the 5' RACE reads, TCRdb lists one record per CDR3 protein. The data contain about 600,000 distinct CDR3 sequences, less than 25% of them singletons. Input material: PBMCs or a T cell subset sorted from them (not recorded which). The receptors come from an adult woman who had mild COVID-19 (a few samples of this study predate the infection). Cell type and time point are not known. The CDR3 runs from the conserved cysteine through the conserved F or W. A D gene is named only where the DNA matches it firmly. Clone size is not always given. Where it is, it says once, few, many or a class for expanded clones.

J,V,D,size,DNA,CDR3
TRBJ2-1,TRBV4-3,NA,NA,TGCGCCAGCAGCCAAGAACCGAGTACCTACAATGAGCAGTTCTTC,CASSQEPSTYNEQFF
TRBJ2-7,TRBV19,TRBD2,NA,TGTGCCAGTAGTACGCCGGGACTAGCCGAATACGAGCAGTACTTC,CASSTPGLAEYEQYF
TRBJ2-6,TRBV5-1,TRBD2,NA,TGCGCCAGCAGCCCTGGGGAGGGCTCTGGGGCCAACGTCCTGACTTTC,CASSPGEGSGANVLTF
TRBJ1-1,TRBV4-3,TRBD1,many,TGCGCCAGCAGCCGGGAGACAGGGATACAAACTGAAGCTTTCTTT,CASSRETGIQTEAFF
TRBJ1-2,TRBV30,NA,NA,TGTGCCTGGAGTGTCTCAGGAACCGGGAAATATGGCTACACCTTC,CAWSVSGTGKYGYTF
TRBJ2-7,TRBV6-2/TRBV6-3,TRBD1,few,TGTGCCAGCAGTTACGGGACAGGCATCTCCTACGAGCAGTACTTC,CASSYGTGISYEQYF
TRBJ1-1,TRBV27,TRBD1,few,TGTGCCAGCCGTTACAGGGGGGGGAGTGAAGCTTTCTTT,CASRYRGGSEAFF
TRBJ2-2,TRBV18,NA,many,TGTGCCAGCTCACCACGGACGGGGCTGAGCACCGGGGAGCTGTTTTTT,CASSPRTGLSTGELFF
TRBJ2-7,TRBV12-3/TRBV12-4,TRBD2,NA,TGTGCCAGCAGTTCGACTAGCGGGGGGGCCTACGAGCAGTACTTC,CASSSTSGGAYEQYF
TRBJ2-5,TRBV6-2/TRBV6-3,TRBD1,NA,TGTGCCAGCAGTTACCCAGGGATTCGGGGACAGGAGCAAGAGACCCAGTACTTC,CASSYPGIRGQEQETQYF
TRBJ1-5,TRBV12-3/TRBV12-4,NA,many,TGCGCCAGCAGCTTGTCAGGGGGCAATCAGCCCCAGCATTTT,CASSLSGGNQPQHF
TRBJ2-1,TRBV11-2,NA,many,TGTGCCAGCAGCTTAAGGGGTAACTCCTACAATGAGCAGTTCTTC,CASSLRGNSYNEQFF
TRBJ2-7,TRBV6-2/TRBV6-3,TRBD2,few,TGTGCCAGCAGTTACCCTACTTATGTTACGAGCGGGGGCTCCTACGAGCAGTACTTC,CASSYPTYVTSGGSYEQYF
TRBJ1-5,TRBV12-3/TRBV12-4,NA,NA,TGTGCCAGCAGTCACACAAGGCTGGGGGGCAATCAGCCCCAGCATTTT,CASSHTRLGGNQPQHF
TRBJ2-5,TRBV7-8,TRBD1,NA,TGTGCCAGCAGCTTAAAAGGGACAGGGTTTGACACCCAGTACTTC,CASSLKGTGFDTQYF
TRBJ2-7,TRBV5-1,TRBD2,few,TGCGCCAGCAGCTTCTTGCGGGGGGAAACCTACGAGCAGTACTTC,CASSFLRGETYEQYF
TRBJ2-1,TRBV4-2,TRBD1,NA,TGTGCCAGCAGCCAAAGGACAGGAGACAATGAGCAGTTCTTC,CASSQRTGDNEQFF
TRBJ1-5,TRBV30,NA,NA,TGTGCCTGGAGTTCGGGGGGTCAACAGCCCCAGCATTTT,CAWSSGGQQPQHF
TRBJ1-1,TRBV21-1,NA,NA,TGTGCCAGCAGCAAAGTTTCCGGGCGAATGAACACTGAAGCTTTCTTT,CASSKVSGRMNTEAFF
TRBJ1-2,TRBV25-1,NA,few,TGTGCCAGCAGTGCGCCCGGACAGTCTGCCTCTGGCTACACCTTC,CASSAPGQSASGYTF
TRBJ2-7,TRBV4-3,NA,few,TGCGCCAGCAGCCCCCGGGACGGCAACTACGAGCAGTACTTC,CASSPRDGNYEQYF
TRBJ1-1,TRBV9,NA,once,TGTGCCAGCAGCGTAGGCAGGGGAAGGAACAACACCCGCGTGAACACTGAAGCTTTCTTT,CASSVGRGRNNTRVNTEAFF
TRBJ2-3,TRBV10-3,TRBD1,NA,TGTGCCATCAGTGAGTCGTGGACAGGGGGCGGCACAGATACGCAGTATTTT,CAISESWTGGGTDTQYF
TRBJ1-5,TRBV19,NA,NA,TGTGCCAGTAGTATTAAACCAGGGAGCAATCAGCCCCAGCATTTT,CASSIKPGSNQPQHF
TRBJ2-3,TRBV7-9,TRBD2,many,TGTGCCAGCGGACCTATAGCGGGAGTCACAGATACGCAGTATTTT,CASGPIAGVTDTQYF
TRBJ1-4,TRBV7-9,TRBD1,NA,TGTGCCAGCAGCTTTCGACAGGGGAATGAAAAACTGTTTTTT,CASSFRQGNEKLFF
TRBJ1-6,TRBV29-1,TRBD1,NA,TGCAGCGTTGCCACCGGGACAGGGAGTAATTCACCCCTCCACTTT,CSVATGTGSNSPLHF
TRBJ2-3,TRBV12-3/TRBV12-4,TRBD2,NA,TGTGCCAGCAGTTTGAGCGGGAGATCCTGGACGCAGTATTTT,CASSLSGRSWTQYF
TRBJ2-1,TRBV24-1,NA,once,TGTGCCACCAGTGATTTGAGGGGGGTCCATGAGCAGTTCTTC,CATSDLRGVHEQFF
TRBJ1-4,TRBV15,NA,NA,TGTGCCACCAGCAGAGAGATACGAGTTGTGTTTAAGGAGGAAAAACTGTTTTTT,CATSREIRVVFKEEKLFF
TRBJ2-7,TRBV6-5,TRBD1,few,TGTGCCAGCAGTAAATACAGGGGATACTCCTACGAGCAGTACTTC,CASSKYRGYSYEQYF
TRBJ2-7,TRBV29-1,NA,NA,TGCAGCGTTGTCACCAGGGACTACGAGCAGTACTTC,CSVVTRDYEQYF
TRBJ2-2,TRBV30,TRBD2,NA,TGTGCCTGGAGTGCAGCTAGCGGGAGCCTGAGGGAGCTGTTTTTT,CAWSAASGSLRELFF
TRBJ2-2,TRBV6-5,NA,many,TGTGCCAGCAGGCCACCGGGACAGAACACCGGGGAGCTGTTTTTT,CASRPPGQNTGELFF
TRBJ2-5,TRBV4-2,NA,NA,TGTGCCAGCAGCCAAGAAAGGGGTGGATCCAAAGAGACCCAGTACTTC,CASSQERGGSKETQYF
TRBJ2-5,TRBV12-3/TRBV12-4,TRBD1,many,TGTGCCAGCAGTCTTCAGACAGGGCAAGAGACCCAGTACTTC,CASSLQTGQETQYF
TRBJ2-5,TRBV7-2,NA,many,TGTGCCAGCAGCTCCCAAGGGACCAACCAAGAGACCCAGTACTTC,CASSSQGTNQETQYF
TRBJ1-5,TRBV7-8,NA,NA,TGTGCCAGCAGCTTAAGTGCGTCGGCGTATCAGCCCCAGCATTTT,CASSLSASAYQPQHF
TRBJ2-5,TRBV6-1,TRBD2,few,TGTGCCAGCAGTGGGGGACTACTTCAAGAGACCCAGTACTTC,CASSGGLLQETQYF
TRBJ2-1,TRBV20-1,NA,NA,TGCAGTGCTAACATACGCCGGGGCCAATACTACAATGAGCAGTTCTTC,CSANIRRGQYYNEQFF
TRBJ2-7,TRBV11-1,NA,NA,TGTGCCAGCAGCCTTATAATGGGGTCCTACGAGCAGTACTTC,CASSLIMGSYEQYF
TRBJ1-2,TRBV12-3/TRBV12-4,TRBD1,NA,TGTGCCAGCATTATTGACAGGGACAGGCTAACCCCCTCGGGCTACACCTTC,CASIIDRDRLTPSGYTF
TRBJ2-5,TRBV14,NA,NA,TGTGCCAGCAGCCAATGGAGCGGGGAGACCCAGTACTTC,CASSQWSGETQYF
TRBJ1-5,TRBV10-3,NA,few,TGTGCCATCAGTGACTATAGCAATCAGCCCCAGCATTTT,CAISDYSNQPQHF
TRBJ1-4,TRBV6-6,TRBD1,few,TGTGCCAGCAGGCGGGACAGAGCTGAAAAACTGTTTTTT,CASRRDRAEKLFF
TRBJ2-7,TRBV7-2,TRBD2,few,TGTGCCAGCAGCTCGCTTCATCTAGCGGGGGGGAACCTCCTTCACGAGCAGTACTTC,CASSSLHLAGGNLLHEQYF
TRBJ1-2,TRBV4-1,TRBD1,NA,TGCGCCAGCAGCCAAGGGACAGGGGAGTTCGGCTACACCTTC,CASSQGTGEFGYTF
TRBJ2-7,TRBV15,TRBD1,NA,TGTGCCACCAGCAGAGCACCAGGGGGCGGGTACGAGCAGTACTTC,CATSRAPGGGYEQYF
TRBJ1-4,TRBV5-1,NA,few,TGCGCCAGCAGCGAAGGAAATGAAAAACTGTTTTTT,CASSEGNEKLFF
TRBJ2-1,TRBV9,NA,NA,TGTGCCAGCAGCGTACAGGGATTTGAGCAGTTCTTC,CASSVQGFEQFF
TRBJ2-1,TRBV13,TRBD2,NA,TGTGCCAGCAGCTTAGGTGGACGGGGGGGCTCCTACAATGAGCAGTTCTTC,CASSLGGRGGSYNEQFF